This T cell receptor beta chain was profiled in a study of blood T cell repertoires in COVID-19. Method: immunoSEQ multiplex PCR; TCRdb's copy keeps in-frame clones and lacks some. The sample has more than 200,000 clones, almost 90% seen once. Germline CDR1 reads KGHDR; CDR2 reads SFDVKD. This CDR3 comprises 14 residues. V lost 7 bases to trimming and J lost 7 bases; unmatched junction nucleotides: 8. This clone was detected only once. The TCR comes from a man at least 80 years old with acute or convalescent COVID-19. Material for sequencing was peripheral blood. The chain recombines TRBV24-1 with TRBJ2-7; 11 nucleotides align to TRBD1. The CDR3 region has the DNA TGTGCCACCAGCCCGGGACAGGGGGTGGAAGAGCAGTACTTC. Protein product: CATSPGQGVEEQYF.